One T cell receptor beta chain is described in this entry. Its antigen is still unknown. No quality values exist for individual bases; no much larger clone is one base distant. The data are from a study of T-cell reconstitution after alpha-beta-depleted transplantation in children (dated by TCRdb to 2016 to 2017). Background for the entire study: Using TCR repertoire profiling, the study quantitatively followed how T-cell immune reconstitution unfolded in children after TCRalphabeta/CD19-depleted allogeneic hematopoietic cell transplantation. Overall results and qualifications from the work: The apparently early recovery of alphabetaT-cell counts about two months after transplant reportedly depended on only several hundred rapidly expanded clones that came from non-depleted graft cells. The frequencies of hyperexpanded clones fell over the following months, and after one year, T-cell counts and TCRbeta diversity were mostly attributed to newly produced T cells. In some patients, high TCRbeta diversity at day 60 was attributed to recipient T cells and intrathymic progenitors that had survived conditioning.

The CDR3 starts with the cysteine, ends with the phenylalanine, and has 14 residues. The DNA shown is the 42-base CDR3, in frame from base 1. The germline V gene encodes CDR1 DFQATT and CDR2 SNEGSKA (reference sequence). Cut back by 2 bases and 5 bases, the V and J ends lie 14 bases apart. Libraries were made using PCR. Instrument on record: Illumina HiSeq 2500. Molecular barcoding was employed in the preparation of TCR libraries, with unique molecular identifiers being used to normalize TCRbeta repertoire quantification. TCRdb trimmed the raw reads at Q25, called clones with MiXCR and kept productive beta chains. CDR3 protein duplicates are merged, each entry listing the most common genes and DNA. For this sample there are about 830,000 distinct CDR3 sequences; about 15% appear just once. Approximately 4.5% of the sample belongs to the ten largest clones. The meaning of the sample's treatment or condition label: allogeneic hematopoietic cell transplantation with graft depleted of TCRalphabeta T cells and CD19 B cells. The transplant recipients were children given TCRalphabeta/CD19-depleted allogeneic hematopoietic cell grafts.

The specimen comprised PBMCs, mostly from graft donor cells, sampled 360 days after TCRalphabeta/CD19-depleted stem cell transplant. Recombination connected TRBV20-1 to TRBJ2-3, with a weak D call of TRBD2 (6 bases match). The sequence was collected from a male patient under 18 who had a stem cell transplant for acute lymphoblastic leukemia, so the T cells may come from the graft donor. The base sequence is TGCAGTGCTAGACCCCTAGCGAGCCTAGATACGCAGTATTTT. This gives the protein CSARPLASLDTQYF.